The source of this T cell receptor beta chain is a study of T cell responses to AZD1222 COVID-19 vaccine. Regarding the study as a whole: Reportedly, nearly half the spike-specific TCRs target unmutated variant regions. Baseline antibody screening turned up just a handful of seropositive AZD1222 recipients. Clonal diversity was possibly underestimated, and the donors were mostly white British, with more females.

The method was immunoSEQ multiplex PCR; TCRdb's version includes in-frame clones alone and lacks a portion of them. The profile shows roughly 140,000 clones, about 93% of them singletons. This clone occurred once. Its matching antigen is unknown. The germline V and J ends were trimmed by 7 bases and 4 bases, with 16 bases remaining between them. The CDR3 is made up of 14 amino acids. Germline V gene sequence: CDR1 LGHDT, CDR2 YNNKEL (reference sequence). The chain combines TRBV3-1 (or the pseudogene TRBV3-2) with TRBJ1-2; the D gene is possibly TRBD1 (6 bases). Here the sequenced sample was peripheral blood, taken on day 0 of AZD1222 vaccination. The sequence came from an adult in good health. The CDR3 sequence is CASTATTGRYGYTF. CDR3 coding DNA: TGTGCCAGCACCGCGACGACAGGACGCTATGGCTACACCTTC.